Below, 23 T cell receptor beta chains from the same sample are listed, as sequenced in a study of blood T cell repertoires in COVID-19 (TCRdb year 2020). The library was produced with the immunoSEQ multiplex PCR assay. Not all clones reach the TCRdb copy of this immuneACCESS table, which keeps in-frame sequences only. Checked studies attribute under half of the gap to unresolved V genes and leave the rest unexplained. Recorded for this sample are some 49,000 clones; roughly 82% of them occurred a single time. In total, the top ten clones hold around 2.7% of the sample. Sequences were obtained from peripheral blood. Every receptor here comes from a woman aged 55-69 years with acute or convalescent COVID-19.

The chain couples TRBV18 to TRBJ1-2, with D maybe TRBD1 (6 bases). The CDR3 covers 14 residues. Germline V gives CDR1 KGHSH, CDR2 LQKENI. V shed 8 bases and J shed 3 bases, with 16 bases lying between them. The CDR3 here is CASRQDGAHYGYTF. The CDR3 DNA follows: TGTGCCAGCCGACAGGACGGGGCTCACTATGGCTACACCTTC.

The chain uses TRBV24-1 and TRBJ2-1, with 8 bases that match TRBD2. Germline assignment: CDR1 KGHDR and CDR2 SFDVKD. Unmatched junction bases numbered 8, after V lost 5 bases and J lost 12 bases. The CDR3 totals 13 residues. Here the CDR3 DNA reads TGTGCCACCAGTGGGGGACTAGACCCAAGGCAGTTCTTC. This translates into CATSGGLDPRQFF.

The J gene is TRBJ1-6, the V gene TRBV7-6; 9 bases are a match to TRBD1. Losses at the gene ends were 1 base for V and 9 bases for J; bases not matched to a gene: 7. Germline CDR1 and CDR2: SGHVS and FNYEAQ. The CDR3 length is 16 residues. In nucleotides, the CDR3 is TGTGCCAGCAGCTTAGGTCGGGACAGGGTAATTTCACCCCTCCACTTT. Its protein product is CASSLGRDRVISPLHF.

Concerning this clone itself: The sample holds other DNA sequences that translate to the same CDR3. The chain is built from TRBV28 and TRBJ2-7; 10 bases are a match to TRBD2. CDR3 length: 15 residues. After removal of 6 bases from V and 2 bases from J, the junction contained 7 bases not matched to a gene. Germline V lookup: CDR1 MDHEN, CDR2 SYDVKM. The DNA for the CDR3 is TGTGCCAGCAGCCAAGCTAGCGGGGGAACCTACGAGCAGTACTTC. Translation: CASSQASGGTYEQYF.

This clone appeared once. This chain joins TRBV11-1 and TRBJ1-6; D might be TRBD1 (5 bases). This CDR3 region has 14 residues. V was clipped by 6 bases and J by 6 bases, with 12 bases between them. The germline V gene encodes CDR1 SGHAT and CDR2 FQDESV (reference sequence). This CDR3 is CASRSGHLNSPLHF. In DNA, the CDR3 is TGTGCCAGCAGATCCGGACACCTTAATTCACCCCTCCACTTT.

The V call is TRBV7-2, the J call TRBJ2-3, with 7 bases that match TRBD2. Germline lookup yields CDR1 SGHTA and CDR2 FQGNSA. This CDR3 comprises 17 residues. The trim removed 3 bases at V and 2 bases at J, leaving 11 bases unmatched. The CDR3 protein is CASSFGGGRPNTDTQYF. The DNA for the CDR3 is TGTGCCAGCAGCTTCGGAGGCGGGAGACCTAACACAGATACGCAGTATTTT.

The chain links TRBV28 to TRBJ1-1; D unclear. CDR3 size: 16 residues. Germline values: CDR1 MDHEN, CDR2 SYDVKM. The V end lost 2 bases, the J end lost 0 bases, and 13 bases lay between the germline ends. CDR3 sequence: CASSLVGAPMNTEAFF. The CDR3 DNA is TGTGCCAGCAGTTTAGTTGGAGCACCGATGAACACTGAAGCTTTCTTT.

The chain uses TRBV9 and TRBJ1-4, with 9 bases lining up with TRBD1. The CDR3 extends over 17 amino acids. J was trimmed by 0 bases and V by 5 bases; bases with no gene match: 8. Germline loops: CDR1 SGDLS, CDR2 YYNGEE. CDR3 amino acids: CASSLTGGFATNEKLFF. The CDR3 nucleotides are TGTGCCAGCAGTTTGACAGGGGGGTTTGCAACTAATGAAAAACTGTTTTTT.

The rearrangement uses TRBV5-8 and TRBJ2-3, with D maybe TRBD1 (5 bases). V gave up 0 bases and J gave up 13 bases, with 15 bases separating them. In germline, CDR1 is SGHTS, CDR2 YDEGEE. The CDR3 totals 13 residues. The CDR3 spells CASSLGGLLREYF. CDR3 nucleotides: TGTGCCAGCAGCTTGGGAGGTCTCCTCAGGGAGTATTTT.

This sequence joins TRBV5-1 and TRBJ1-3; D remains ambiguous. V shed 4 bases and J shed 0 bases, with 5 bases lying between them. This CDR3 has 13 residues. The germline V gene has CDR1 SGHRS and CDR2 YFSETQ. The CDR3 sequence is CASSVSSGNTIYF. CDR3 coding DNA: TGCGCCAGCAGCGTCAGCTCTGGAAACACCATATATTTT.

The gene calls are TRBV2 and TRBJ1-1; 12 positions agree with TRBD1. Germline V gene sequence: CDR1 SNHLY, CDR2 FYNNEI. CDR3 length equals 15 residues. Unmatched junction bases numbered 7, after V lost 6 bases and J lost 5 bases. The CDR3 sequence: CASSRDRGRGTEAFF. The CDR3 DNA sequence: TGTGCCAGCAGCCGGGACAGGGGGCGAGGGACTGAAGCTTTCTTT.

The chain recombines TRBV2 with TRBJ2-1; 14 nucleotides align to TRBD2. V lost 4 bases and J lost 9; bases outside the gene matches: 5. The CDR3 has 15 amino acids. Germline assignment: CDR1 SNHLY and CDR2 FYNNEI. CDR3 region: CASSGLAGGPSEQFF. CDR3 bases: TGTGCCAGCAGTGGACTAGCGGGAGGGCCAAGTGAGCAGTTCTTC.

The genes are TRBV28 and TRBJ1-1; no definite D call. Germline V gene sequence: CDR1 MDHEN, CDR2 SYDVKM. The CDR3 has 14 residues. Trimming cost V 3 bases and J 1 base, with 9 bases left between them. This CDR3 reads CASSFGHRNTEAFF. For the CDR3, the DNA is TGTGCCAGCAGTTTCGGTCACAGGAACACTGAAGCTTTCTTT.

This chain joins TRBV24-1 and TRBJ1-4; 9 nucleotides align to TRBD1. This CDR3 comprises 20 residues. Trimming at V came to 5 bases and at J to 1 base, leaving 16 bases not matched to a gene. Germline V CDR1 and CDR2: KGHDR, SFDVKD. This chain's CDR3 is CATSAGRGQGSKGTNEKLFF. The CDR3 region has the DNA TGTGCCACCAGTGCCGGGCGGGGACAGGGAAGTAAAGGAACTAATGAAAAACTGTTTTTT.

The gene calls are TRBV5-1 and TRBJ1-5; D is ambiguous. This CDR3 is built from 15 residues. Germline CDR1 SGHRS, CDR2 YFSETQ. Trimming removed 4 bases at V and 2 bases at J, with 13 bases between. Here the CDR3 DNA reads TGCGCCAGCAGCCCAGGAGGGTGGGGCAATCAGCCCCAGCATTTT. Translated: CASSPGGWGNQPQHF.

The V gene is TRBV18, the J gene TRBJ2-5; TRBD2 matches 15 bases. This CDR3 comprises 17 residues. From germline, CDR1 is KGHSH and CDR2 LQKENI. The J segment lost 3 bases and the V segment lost 3 bases, leaving 5 bases of the junction unmatched. The CDR3 protein is CASSPERTSGGEETQYF. CDR3 DNA sequence: TGTGCCAGCTCACCCGAACGGACTAGCGGGGGGGAAGAGACCCAGTACTTC.

The chain links TRBV5-7 to TRBJ1-6; D ambiguous. TRBV5-7 is an open reading frame whose function is uncertain. The CDR3 is 12 residues long. With 0 bases removed from V and 14 bases from J, the gap between germline ends came to 9 bases. DNA for the CDR3: TGTGCCAGCAGCTTGGACATTGAGGCCCTCCACTTT. As protein: CASSLDIEALHF.

This chain links TRBV10-2 with TRBJ2-7, with a weak D call TRBD2 (6 bases). CDR3 size: 15 residues. With 6 bases removed from V and 5 bases from J, the gap between germline ends came to 20 bases. CDR1 is WSHSY and CDR2 is SAAADI in the germline V gene. This chain's CDR3 is CASRMLGSTGDEQYF. The DNA for the CDR3 is TGCGCCAGCAGGATGCTCGGGTCTACGGGGGACGAGCAGTACTTC.

The chain recombines TRBV19 with TRBJ2-7; tentative D call: TRBD1 (5 bases). V shed 5 bases and J shed 4 bases, with 12 bases lying between them. The V gene's germline CDR1 is LNHDA and CDR2 SQIVND (reference sequence). The CDR3 has 13 amino acids. DNA of the CDR3: TGTGCCAGTAGTTTTCAGGGTAGTTACGAGCAGTACTTC. Protein: CASSFQGSYEQYF. Based on the CDR3 plus reference TRBV19 and TRBJ2-7, the full variable domain is DGGITQSPKYLFRKEGQNVTLSCEQNLNHDAMYWYRQDPGQGLRLIYYSQIVNDFQKGDIAEGYSVSREKKESFPLTVTSAQKNPTAFYLCASSFQGSYEQYFGPGTRLTVT.

V usage is TRBV4-2 and J usage is TRBJ2-1; 15 nucleotides match TRBD2. V lost 0 bases, J lost 15 bases, and 9 bases stayed unmatched. Germline V lookup: CDR1 LGHNA, CDR2 YNFKEQ. The CDR3 is 16 residues long. The CDR3 protein is CASSQDRGLAGGPRFF. CDR3 bases: TGTGCCAGCAGCCAAGATCGTGGACTAGCGGGAGGGCCTCGGTTCTTC.

V and J are TRBV19 and TRBJ1-2; 7 positions match TRBD1. Looked up from germline, CDR1 is LNHDA and CDR2 is SQIVND (reference sequence). The CDR3 runs to 15 residues. Trimming took 3 bases from V and 0 from J; bases not matched to a gene: 4. CDR3 region: CASSIGTDPNYGYTF. In nucleotides, the CDR3 is TGTGCCAGTAGTATCGGGACAGACCCTAACTATGGCTACACCTTC.

This clone has a single count. J is TRBJ1-1 and V is TRBV6-4, with no clear D. The ends were cut back, 4 bases at V and 1 base at J, with 16 bases in the middle. Looked up from germline, CDR1 is MRHNA and CDR2 is SNTAGT. The CDR3 is made up of 16 amino acids. CDR3 in DNA: TGTGCCAGCAGTGTAAGTAAGAAAAAGCGGAACACTGAAGCTTTCTTT. This translates into CASSVSKKKRNTEAFF.

The chain joins TRBV4-1 to TRBJ2-5; D is perhaps TRBD1 (6 bases). Germline V gives CDR1 MGHRA, CDR2 YSYEKL. V gave up 1 base and J gave up 4 bases, with 10 bases separating them. This CDR3 is 14 amino acids long. The CDR3 nucleotides are TGCGCCAGCAGCCAAGTGGGGGCGGGAGAGACCCAGTACTTC. Translation: CASSQVGAGETQYF.